This TCR beta chain was profiled in a study of graft-versus-host responses after intestinal transplantation (dated by TCRdb to about 2021). With respect to the entire study: The transplants that recipients got were multivisceral, liver-intestinal, or isolated intestinal. Graft-versus-host and host-versus-graft alloreactive T cell clones were tracked in the graft, circulation and bone marrow after intestinal transplantation using bulk TCR-beta CDR3 sequencing. Rather than going through the commercial service, samples from a few later patients were sequenced in-house on an Illumina MiSeq and processed with MiXCR. Every recipient was given anti-thymocyte globulin induction, followed by 3 to 4 years of maintenance tacrolimus and steroids. Alloreactive clones were identified by sequencing pre-transplant mixed lymphocyte reaction products and comparing these products with unstimulated pre-transplant donor and recipient T cells. Of the 20 to 30 intestinal transplant recipients enrolled in the cohort, one of whom was a retransplant, a few patients without pretransplant specimens were excluded. A peak of at least 4% donor T cells among recipient peripheral blood mononuclear cells was the definition used for donor T cell macrochimerism.

Intraepithelial and lamina propria lymphocytes were isolated from graft specimens using dithiothreitol, EDTA incubations and collagenase D digestion. Serial intestinal graft biopsy specimens collected up to 600 days after transplant underwent bulk TCR-beta sequencing. In regard to this clone: Its antigen specificity is not known. Base quality data are lacking; no much larger clone is found one base away.

Libraries were built with the immunoSEQ multiplex PCR assay. High-throughput TCR-beta CDR3 sequencing of genomic DNA from most patients was performed by Adaptive Biotechnologies. In the source study's methods: TCR sequencing data were retrieved from Adaptive's ImmunoSEQ software for 18 patients, whereas three other patients were processed with MiXCR and VDJtools. CDR3 nucleotide sequences shared between donor and recipient were removed because the origin of such sequences could not be assigned. At least 2-fold expansion over unstimulated cells and a minimum CFSE-low frequency of 0.002% (template counts) or 0.001% (read counts) were required for clones to be classified as alloreactive. Clones detected in sequenced pre-transplant spleen, lymph node, or MLR CFSE-low populations of the donor or recipient were defined as mappable. The cumulative frequency of alloreactive clones was calculated as a percentage of all sequences, weighted by copy number. TCRdb mirrors the immuneACCESS table, restricted to in-frame sequences. Some clones are absent from its copies; in checked studies, under half trace to an unresolved V gene, and the reason for the others is unknown. V and J calls plus clone size are reproduced from that table; the DNA served to infer D and trimming. The sample includes fewer than 15,000 clones, with 65% to 70% observed a single time. The ten largest clonotypes hold around 9% of the sample.

The CDR3 goes from the cysteine to the phenylalanine over 16 residues. Here the CDR3 DNA is all that survives: 48 bases in frame from base 1. V and J lose 6 bases and 7 bases, and a span of 26 bases separates them. Sequences SGHRS (CDR1) and YFSETQ (CDR2) are obtained from the germline V gene. The paper's findings and limits, for the study overall: Early after transplant, peak levels of circulating GvH clones were found to be associated with declines in HvG clones. GvH clones turned up in recipient bone marrow, with some appearing earlier in ileal mucosa or blood, a pattern consistent with an intestinal mucosal origin. The conclusions were limited by the relatively low number and heterogeneity of the intestinal transplant patients. Patients with donor T cell macrochimerism had high GvH to HvG T cell clonal ratios in their allografts.

This specimen consisted of ileum tissue, obtained roughly 720 days after intestinal transplantation. The V gene is TRBV5-1 and the J gene is TRBJ2-7; TRBD2 is a weak D gene call, 6 bases matching. The receptor comes from a human patient who received an intestinal transplant, so some T cells may come from the graft donor. The bases are TGCGCCAGCACCCAGGAGGGGCCGTTTCTTAAGGGGGAGCAGTACTTC. This gives the protein CASTQEGPFLKGEQYF.